This TCR beta chain was identified during a study of cytomegalovirus exposure and HLA in healthy donors. The study's findings and limits: The CMV antigen specificity of a few CMV-associated chains was confirmed through in vitro analysis. A subsequent analysis found that TCR clusters from the first cohort also tended to co-occur in the approximately 110 validation repertoires, with about 94% of cluster scores above 0. The listing of 150 or so TCR beta chains classed them as cytomegalovirus-associated.

The CDR3 contains 18 residues. Trimming removed 2 bases at V and 4 bases at J, with 20 bases between. Germline lookup yields CDR1 MNHEY and CDR2 SMNVEV (reference sequence). Assay: immunoSEQ multiplex PCR; the TCRdb copy retains only in-frame clones and omits some. Among 200,000 or so clones, about nine tenths were seen once, and the ten largest hold 1.5% to 2.5%. Concerning this clone: As yet, its antigen is unknown.

The receptor was isolated from a woman aged 18-30 years in good health and CMV-seropositive. Sequencing used PBMCs. This chain uses TRBV27 with TRBJ2-2; perhaps TRBD2 as D (7 bases). CDR3 in amino acids: CASSLPRRGGGSTGELFF. CDR3 coding DNA: TGTGCCAGCAGTTTACCCCGGAGGGGGGGAGGGAGCACCGGGGAGCTGTTTTTT.